This is a list of T cell receptor beta chains from one sample in a study of blood T cells in healthy people across ages. TCRdb recomputed calls from the 5' RACE reads with MiXCR, one row per CDR3 protein. The table records approximately 800,000 distinct CDR3 sequences, over 45% of them present only once. Sequencing used blood. The receptors were gathered from a young man in good health. Both conserved end residues are trimmed from each CDR3. The order of the fields is clone size, V gene, CDR3 protein. Expanded clones are given a class, and other clones once, few, many or no size at all.

size: few; V: TRBV4-3; CDR3: ASSQRVMGLGSYGYT
size: few; V: TRBV29-1; CDR3: SVERPGLADNEQF
size: -; V: TRBV20-1; CDR3: SARAGATASEQF
size: -; V: TRBV6-1; CDR3: ASSPAPYERYEQY
size: -; V: TRBV7-9; CDR3: ASSSTSGIATDTQY
size: -; V: TRBV12-3/TRBV12-4; CDR3: ASSFEGKDTQY
size: few; V: TRBV6-5; CDR3: ASRATLTQETQY
size: -; V: TRBV5-6; CDR3: ASSSGGGKDQPQH
size: once; V: TRBV30; CDR3: AWSVSGSGSGYT
size: few; V: TRBV6-2/TRBV6-3; CDR3: ASTRGGTRAGNEQF
size: -; V: TRBV28; CDR3: ASSLRDYWLF
size: -; V: TRBV9; CDR3: ASSVGSGGTTNEKLF
size: few; V: TRBV11-2; CDR3: ASSLRWGQVWTEAF
size: once; V: TRBV12-3/TRBV12-4; CDR3: ALGVNYGYT
size: -; V: TRBV7-2; CDR3: ASTKGDLRTYEQY